This T cell receptor (beta chain) was sequenced during a study of response to subunit inactivated influenza vaccine (dated by TCRdb to the late 2010s). Background on the whole study: Deep quantitative T cell receptor repertoire profiling was used in the study to track responses to a trivalent subunit inactivated influenza vaccine. The full study reports these points: According to the authors, only a limited number of new T cells may be recruited by each seasonal influenza vaccination.

Libraries came from RT-PCR. Sequenced on an Illumina HiSeq 2500. TCRdb trimmed public reads at Q25 via fastp, called clones via MiXCR and kept in-frame beta chains. Each CDR3 protein appears once, grouped with its most common genes and DNA. This sample lists about 500,000 distinct CDR3 sequences; approximately 16% were detected once. Roughly 3.1% of the sample goes to the ten largest clones. With respect to this clonotype: This receptor's antigen is unknown. No base quality values were provided; no much bigger clone lies one nucleotide off.

Relative to germline, V is 4 bases shorter and J is 7 bases shorter, with 13 bases between their ends. The germline V gene (reference sequence) supplies CDR1 DFQATT and CDR2 SNEGSKA. Reading from cysteine to phenylalanine, the CDR3 counts 13 amino acids. Left in the record is the CDR3 DNA by itself, 39 bases read in frame from the first base. The chain joins TRBV20-1 to TRBJ1-4, with no confidently assigned D gene. Sequencing was performed on CD4+ T cells sorted from PBMCs, taken around 2 years after vaccination. The receptor was isolated from a man between 50 and 69 years old who received an inactivated influenza vaccine. Donor details come from another sample of the same person, matched by shared clones. The encoded CDR3 is CSAIRQTGEKLFF. The DNA reads TGCAGTGCTATTCGACAAACGGGTGAAAAACTGTTTTTT.